What follows is one T cell receptor beta chain and its context. Its target is not known. The data were obtained in a study of blood T cells in healthy people across ages. Through a sample-barcoded 5' primer and a J-beta primer mix, a second PCR was run for roughly 7 to 11 cycles. TCRdb processed the 5' RACE reads anew with MiXCR; each CDR3 protein has one entry. In the table there are hundreds of thousands of distinct CDR3 sequences, roughly 50% of which are singletons. Points from the study as a whole: Measured against age, TCR beta diversity per million T cells decreased in a roughly linear manner.

V was pared by 0 bases and J by 7 bases, with 13 bases between. Germline CDR1 and CDR2: DFQATT and SNEGSKA (reference sequence). The CDR3 contains 13 residues. The genes are TRBV20-1 and TRBJ2-7; D call uncertain. The receptor was derived from a man aged 25-45 years in good health. The specimen was blood. The CDR3 sequence is CSARETQLGEQYF. CDR3 DNA sequence: TGCAGTGCTAGAGAAACCCAACTTGGGGAGCAGTACTTC.